A selection of T cell receptor beta chains follows, all from one sample in a study of blood T cells in healthy people across ages. TCRdb independently ran MiXCR on the 5' RACE reads; one entry per CDR3 protein. This sample yields roughly 700,000 distinct CDR3 sequences, of which roughly 49% are seen a single time; roughly a third belongs to the top ten. The specimen was blood. The receptors stem from a woman aged 55-69 years in good health. CDR3s include the opening cysteine and the closing phenylalanine or tryptophan. Fields, in order: V gene, D gene, clone size, J gene, CDR3 protein, CDR3 DNA. The D gene is left open where the match is weak. The size field is filled for only some rows; it gives once, few, many or a size class.

V gene: TRBV7-2
D gene: TRBD1
clone size: NA
J gene: TRBJ1-2
CDR3 protein: CASSPKGAEFNYGYTF
CDR3 DNA: TGTGCCAGCAGCCCAAAGGGGGCAGAGTTTAACTATGGCTACACCTTC

V gene: TRBV4-2
D gene: TRBD2
clone size: NA
J gene: TRBJ2-1
CDR3 protein: CASSRRLAGDNEQFF
CDR3 DNA: TGTGCCAGCAGCCGCCGACTAGCGGGAGACAATGAGCAGTTCTTC

V gene: TRBV6-2/TRBV6-3
D gene: NA
clone size: few
J gene: TRBJ2-3
CDR3 protein: CASSYRTDTQYF
CDR3 DNA: TGTGCCAGCAGTTACCGCACAGATACGCAGTATTTT

V gene: TRBV29-1
D gene: NA
clone size: NA
J gene: TRBJ1-1
CDR3 protein: CSVQWGMNTEAFF
CDR3 DNA: TGCAGCGTTCAATGGGGAATGAACACTGAAGCTTTCTTT

V gene: TRBV25-1
D gene: NA
clone size: NA
J gene: TRBJ2-7
CDR3 protein: CASRTTDSHYEQYF
CDR3 DNA: TGTGCCAGCAGAACAACAGATTCCCACTACGAGCAGTACTTC

V gene: TRBV7-2
D gene: NA
clone size: NA
J gene: TRBJ2-5
CDR3 protein: CANSPSSLERTQYF
CDR3 DNA: TGTGCCAACAGCCCTAGCAGCCTCGAGAGGACCCAGTACTTC

V gene: TRBV4-3
D gene: TRBD1
clone size: NA
J gene: TRBJ1-5
CDR3 protein: CASSQDLGTVNQPQHF
CDR3 DNA: TGCGCCAGCAGCCAAGATCTTGGGACAGTCAATCAGCCCCAGCATTTT

V gene: TRBV28
D gene: NA
clone size: many
J gene: TRBJ1-3
CDR3 protein: CASSFLAGDGNTIYF
CDR3 DNA: TGTGCCAGCAGTTTCTTGGCAGGGGACGGAAACACCATATATTTT

V gene: TRBV5-1
D gene: NA
clone size: NA
J gene: TRBJ2-1
CDR3 protein: CASSLLNNEQFF
CDR3 DNA: TGCGCCAGCAGCTTGCTTAACAATGAGCAGTTCTTC

V gene: TRBV5-1
D gene: NA
clone size: NA
J gene: TRBJ2-6
CDR3 protein: CASSFPRGSGANVLTF
CDR3 DNA: TGCGCCAGCAGCTTCCCCCGGGGCTCTGGGGCCAACGTCCTGACTTTC

V gene: TRBV18
D gene: NA
clone size: few
J gene: TRBJ1-6
CDR3 protein: CASSTAGTENSPLHF
CDR3 DNA: TGTGCCAGCTCAACTGCCGGGACCGAGAATTCACCCCTCCACTTT

V gene: TRBV27
D gene: TRBD1
clone size: NA
J gene: TRBJ2-7
CDR3 protein: CASSLQGTGAYEQYF
CDR3 DNA: TGTGCCAGCAGTCTACAAGGGACAGGGGCATACGAGCAGTACTTC

V gene: TRBV6-4
D gene: TRBD1
clone size: NA
J gene: TRBJ1-2
CDR3 protein: CASSDSDRAGYGYTF
CDR3 DNA: TGTGCCAGCAGTGACTCGGACAGGGCGGGCTATGGCTACACCTTC

V gene: TRBV3-1
D gene: NA
clone size: NA
J gene: TRBJ2-5
CDR3 protein: CASSQFLAQETQYF
CDR3 DNA: TGTGCCAGCAGCCAATTTTTAGCTCAAGAGACCCAGTACTTC

V gene: TRBV29-1
D gene: TRBD1
clone size: once
J gene: TRBJ1-6
CDR3 protein: CSVRGWDRVNSPLHF
CDR3 DNA: TGCAGCGTGAGGGGGTGGGACAGGGTCAATTCACCCCTCCACTTT

V gene: TRBV20-1
D gene: NA
clone size: NA
J gene: TRBJ1-2
CDR3 protein: CSARKQGGYGYTF
CDR3 DNA: TGCAGTGCTAGAAAGCAGGGTGGCTATGGCTACACCTTC

V gene: TRBV3-1
D gene: TRBD2
clone size: NA
J gene: TRBJ2-4
CDR3 protein: CASSPLSREGLAKNIQYF
CDR3 DNA: TGTGCCAGCAGCCCCCTTTCGCGGGAGGGGTTAGCCAAAAACATTCAGTACTTC

V gene: TRBV7-6
D gene: TRBD2
clone size: NA
J gene: TRBJ2-7
CDR3 protein: CASSLPREGFGEQYF
CDR3 DNA: TGTGCCAGCAGCTTACCCCGGGAGGGCTTCGGTGAGCAGTACTTC

V gene: TRBV7-8
D gene: TRBD2
clone size: few
J gene: TRBJ2-3
CDR3 protein: CASSLGLAGGPDTQYF
CDR3 DNA: TGTGCCAGCAGCTTAGGGCTAGCGGGAGGGCCAGATACGCAGTATTTT

V gene: TRBV20-1
D gene: NA
clone size: few
J gene: TRBJ2-7
CDR3 protein: CSARRDKGYEQYF
CDR3 DNA: TGCAGTGCAAGGCGGGACAAAGGTTACGAGCAGTACTTC

V gene: TRBV20-1
D gene: TRBD1
clone size: NA
J gene: TRBJ2-6
CDR3 protein: CSARNGTARANVLTF
CDR3 DNA: TGCAGTGCTAGAAACGGGACAGCCAGGGCCAACGTCCTGACTTTC

V gene: TRBV6-5
D gene: TRBD2
clone size: NA
J gene: TRBJ2-5
CDR3 protein: CASSYWAGVLGETQYF
CDR3 DNA: TGTGCCAGCAGTTACTGGGCGGGAGTGTTGGGGGAGACCCAGTACTTC

V gene: TRBV20-1
D gene: TRBD1
clone size: NA
J gene: TRBJ2-5
CDR3 protein: CSEQGGETQYF
CDR3 DNA: TGCAGTGAACAGGGGGGAGAGACCCAGTACTTC

V gene: TRBV4-3
D gene: TRBD1
clone size: few
J gene: TRBJ1-1
CDR3 protein: CASSFSGTGGTEAFF
CDR3 DNA: TGCGCCAGCAGCTTCTCTGGGACAGGCGGCACTGAAGCTTTCTTT

V gene: TRBV29-1
D gene: TRBD2
clone size: NA
J gene: TRBJ2-7
CDR3 protein: CSVEDRDSGSYEQYF
CDR3 DNA: TGCAGCGTTGAAGATCGTGATAGCGGGAGCTACGAGCAGTACTTC

V gene: TRBV20-1
D gene: TRBD2
clone size: NA
J gene: TRBJ2-1
CDR3 protein: CSARDILAGGDEQFF
CDR3 DNA: TGCAGTGCTAGAGATATCCTAGCGGGAGGCGATGAGCAGTTCTTC

V gene: TRBV24-1
D gene: TRBD2
clone size: few
J gene: TRBJ2-3
CDR3 protein: CATSELSGTTDTQYF
CDR3 DNA: TGTGCCACCAGTGAACTTAGCGGGACCACAGATACGCAGTATTTT

V gene: TRBV29-1
D gene: NA
clone size: few
J gene: TRBJ2-4
CDR3 protein: CSVARDKAKNIQYF
CDR3 DNA: TGCAGCGTGGCCCGGGACAAGGCCAAAAACATTCAGTACTTC

V gene: TRBV20-1
D gene: NA
clone size: NA
J gene: TRBJ2-7
CDR3 protein: CSARFHPPSYEQYF
CDR3 DNA: TGCAGTGCTAGGTTTCATCCCCCCTCCTACGAGCAGTACTTC

V gene: TRBV7-2
D gene: NA
clone size: once
J gene: TRBJ2-3
CDR3 protein: CASSLAPKGFSDTQYF
CDR3 DNA: TGTGCCAGCAGCTTAGCCCCCAAGGGTTTCTCCGATACGCAGTATTTT